A single sample gave rise to the 26 T cell receptor beta chains below, sequenced in a study of T cell changes during pregnancy in multiple sclerosis. The protocol was immunoSEQ multiplex PCR, while the TCRdb copy is restricted to in-frame clones and leaves out a portion. The sample has more than 55,000 clones, around 85% seen once. The sample in question was CD4+ T cells from peripheral blood mononuclear cells, obtained in the third trimester of pregnancy. The receptor source for this set is a female donor with multiple sclerosis, enrolled in a pregnancy study.

A single count supports this clone. The gene calls are TRBV19 and TRBJ2-1, with D perhaps matching TRBD1 (5 bases). The length of the CDR3 is 16 residues. The ends were cut back, 6 bases at V and 2 bases at J, with 17 bases in the middle. Per the germline V gene, CDR1 is LNHDA and CDR2 is SQIVND (reference sequence). As DNA, the CDR3 is TGTGCCAGTAGCAGCGACAGCTACCAAACCTACAATGAGCAGTTCTTC. Residues: CASSSDSYQTYNEQFF.

The gene calls are TRBV5-1 and TRBJ2-5; 8 positions match TRBD2. The V segment lost 4 bases and the J segment 5 bases; nucleotides outside the gene matches: 7. CDR3 size: 14 residues. Germline V gene sequence: CDR1 SGHRS, CDR2 YFSETQ. In DNA, the CDR3 is TGCGCCAGCAGCACCACTAGCGGTAGGGAGACCCAGTACTTC. Translated, it gives CASSTTSGRETQYF.

Written as DNA, the CDR3 is TGTGCCAGCAGCTTAGGGGCCCCCAGAACAGAGACCCAGTACTTC. Its translation is CASSLGAPRTETQYF. The chain carries TRBV7-2 and TRBJ2-5; D gene ambiguous. The CDR3 spans 15 residues. CDR1 and CDR2 from the germline V gene are SGHTA and FQGNSA. Trimming took 1 base from V and 4 from J, leaving 13 bases between them.

V usage is TRBV7-9 and J usage is TRBJ1-5, with 8 nucleotides matching TRBD1. CDR3 length: 14 amino acids. Germline V gene lookup returns CDR1 SEHNR and CDR2 FQNEAQ (reference sequence). V trimming: 6 bases; J trimming: 6 bases; junction bases outside the gene matches: 7. DNA for the CDR3: TGTGCCAGCAGTAGGACAGGGCTCTTTCAGCCCCAGCATTTT. This encodes CASSRTGLFQPQHF. Drawing the rest from reference TRBV7-9 and TRBJ1-5, the complete variable domain is DTGVSQNPRHKITKRGQNVTFRCDPISEHNRLYWYRQTLGQGPEFLTYFQNEAQLEKSRLLSDRFSAERPKGSFSTLEIQRTEQGDSAMYLCASSRTGLFQPQHFGDGTRLSIL.

Points on this clone: Germline and junction disagree at one end, which may indicate a read error. In DNA, the CDR3 is TGTGCCTGGAGTCAAGCGGAGAAAGCGGACTTC. Residues: CAWSQAEKADF. This chain joins TRBV30 and TRBJ2-4; TRBD2 might be the D (5 bases). This CDR3 is built from 11 residues. Germline CDR1 reads GTSNPN; CDR2 reads SVGIG (reference sequence).

The chain joins TRBV7-8 to TRBJ2-3; a weak D match, TRBD2 (7 bases). Germline lookup yields CDR1 SGHVS and CDR2 FQNEAQ. The CDR3 covers 15 residues. Trimming pared 2 bases from V and 6 bases from J, leaving 15 bases between. The CDR3 loop reads CASSLFGGRGDTQYF. CDR3 nucleotide sequence: TGTGCCAGCAGCTTATTCGGGGGGCGGGGGGATACGCAGTATTTT.

The rearrangement joins TRBV10-3 to TRBJ2-1; perhaps TRBD1 as D (6 bases). CDR3 length: 14 residues. The V end was cut by 7 bases, the J end by 6 bases, with 16 bases between. CDR1 is ENHRY, CDR2 SYGVKD, per germline. The CDR3 DNA is TGTGCCATCAAAAACAGGGAGTGGGTCAATGAGCAGTTCTTC. This codes for CAIKNREWVNEQFF.

This sequence joins TRBV7-9 and TRBJ2-1; possible D gene TRBD2, 6 bases. Germline values: CDR1 SEHNR, CDR2 FQNEAQ (reference sequence). The CDR3 is made up of 16 amino acids. V lost 3 bases to trimming and J lost 0 bases, with 12 bases between them. The CDR3 is CASSFLDYGSYNEQFF. The CDR3 region has the DNA TGTGCCAGCAGCTTTTTGGACTATGGCTCCTACAATGAGCAGTTCTTC.

This clone was seen only a few times. This sequence joins TRBV29-1 and TRBJ1-5; 7 bases are a match to TRBD1. Germline trimming cut 6 bases from V and 2 bases from J; bases unmatched to any gene: 7. Germline V gives CDR1 SQVTM, CDR2 ANQGSEA. The CDR3 spans 14 residues. The DNA for the CDR3 is TGCAGCGTAAAAGGGGGCGTAGGCAATCAGCCCCAGCATTTT. Translation: CSVKGGVGNQPQHF.

The V and J genes are TRBV7-8 and TRBJ2-2, with D perhaps matching TRBD1 (6 bases). CDR3 size: 15 residues. The V and J ends lost 1 base and 3 bases respectively, with 9 bases between them. CDR1 SGHVS and CDR2 FQNEAQ come from the germline V gene. CDR3 DNA: TGTGCCAGCAGCTTAGAACAGGGAGACACCGGGGAGCTGTTTTTT. It yields the protein CASSLEQGDTGELFF.

A single count supports this clone. V usage is TRBV7-2 and J usage is TRBJ2-7; 8 bases align to TRBD2. The CDR3 is 18 amino acids. The ends lost 2 bases at V and 0 bases at J; junction bases unmatched: 12. CDR1 is SGHTA and CDR2 is FQGNSA in the germline V gene. CDR3 in amino acids: CASSLPSGGRRSSYEQYF. DNA for the CDR3: TGTGCCAGCAGCTTACCGAGCGGGGGCCGTAGGAGCTCCTACGAGCAGTACTTC.

The rearrangement joins TRBV20-1 to TRBJ1-2; D unresolved. The CDR3 covers 11 residues. The germline CDR1 and CDR2 sequences are DFQATT and SNEGSKA (reference sequence). The ends were cut back, 3 bases at V and 4 bases at J, with 6 bases in the middle. The CDR3 spells CSASRVYGYTF. In DNA, the CDR3 is TGCAGTGCTAGTCGGGTCTATGGCTACACCTTC.

As DNA, the CDR3 is TGTGCCAGCTGGACAGGGGATTATGGCTACACCTTC. Encoded protein: CASWTGDYGYTF. The chain couples TRBV6-5 to TRBJ1-2; 9 nucleotides align to TRBD1. Germline trimming cut 8 bases from V and 5 bases from J; bases unmatched to any gene: 3. The CDR3 is made up of 12 amino acids. Germline V gives CDR1 MNHEY, CDR2 SVGAGI.

The CDR3 nucleotides read TGTGCCAGTAGTATCTGGGGGGGGTCGGGCAATCAGCCCCAGCATTTT. This encodes CASSIWGGSGNQPQHF. V gene TRBV19 combines with J gene TRBJ1-5; weak D call: TRBD1 (5 bases). V lost 3 bases to trimming and J lost 2 bases, with 14 bases between them. Germline V gene data show CDR1 as LNHDA and CDR2 as SQIVND (reference sequence). The CDR3 has 16 amino acids.

V and J are TRBV9 and TRBJ2-4, with a weak D call TRBD2 (6 bases). Trimming cost V 4 bases and J 0 bases, with 20 bases left between them. CDR1 and CDR2 from the germline V gene are SGDLS and YYNGEE. This CDR3 spans 18 amino acids. The CDR3 bases are TGTGCCAGCAGCAGCAGCGGGTCCGGCCCGATAGCCAAAAACATTCAGTACTTC. Translation: CASSSSGSGPIAKNIQYF.

In its sample, this clone was seen once. The CDR3 region is CASGGWRDNQPQHF. The CDR3 DNA sequence: TGTGCCAGCGGGGGGTGGCGAGACAATCAGCCCCAGCATTTT. The chain uses TRBV19 and TRBJ1-5, with D perhaps TRBD1 (5 bases). The V end was cut by 9 bases, the J end by 3 bases, with 15 bases between. This CDR3 region has 14 residues. Per germline, CDR1 LNHDA and CDR2 SQIVND (reference sequence).

The V gene is TRBV5-1, the J gene TRBJ1-3; D gene uncertain. This CDR3 contains 14 residues. Germline assignment: CDR1 SGHRS and CDR2 YFSETQ. V gave up 4 bases and J gave up 0 bases, with 8 bases separating them. The CDR3, as DNA: TGCGCCAGCAGCCCGGGTCTCTCTGGAAACACCATATATTTT. It codes for CASSPGLSGNTIYF.

The chain links TRBV10-3 to TRBJ2-2; D gene uncertain. Germline loops: CDR1 ENHRY, CDR2 SYGVKD. V lost 4 bases and J lost 0, with 9 bases in between. This CDR3 spans 15 amino acids. CDR3 sequence reads: CAISGGTPNTGELFF. The CDR3 coding sequence is TGTGCCATCAGTGGAGGAACTCCGAACACCGGGGAGCTGTTTTTT.

The chain employs TRBV2 and TRBJ2-3; 11 bases line up with TRBD2. This CDR3 is 15 amino acids long. The J segment lost 9 bases and the V segment lost 4 bases, leaving 9 bases of the junction unmatched. Germline values: CDR1 SNHLY, CDR2 FYNNEI. The CDR3 region has the DNA TGTGCCAGCAGTGGACTAGCGGGGCCGGGCGGAACGCAGTATTTT. Amino acids: CASSGLAGPGGTQYF.

The chain has TRBV14 and TRBJ2-1; the D gene is possibly TRBD1 (5 bases). V was clipped by 4 bases and J by 7 bases, with 11 bases between them. This CDR3 is built from 13 residues. Germline assignment: CDR1 SGHDN and CDR2 FVKESK. The chain's CDR3 is CASSLRQSNEQFF. The CDR3 DNA follows: TGTGCCAGCAGCCTCCGACAGTCTAATGAGCAGTTCTTC.

V usage is TRBV7-2 and J usage is TRBJ1-6, with a tentative D call TRBD1 (6 bases). The V gene's germline CDR1 is SGHTA and CDR2 FQGNSA. The CDR3 consists of 15 residues. Trimming shortened V by 3 bases and J by 5 bases, and 11 bases separated the two germline ends. The CDR3 nucleotides are TGTGCCAGCAGCTTTGGAGGGGGGGATAATTCACCCCTCCACTTT. Its translation: CASSFGGGDNSPLHF.

The chain carries TRBV6-5 and TRBJ1-6, with D possibly being TRBD1 (5 bases). The CDR3 spans 13 residues. Between the trimmed V and J ends, which lost 4 bases and 9 bases, there was a span of 10 bases. CDR1 MNHEY and CDR2 SVGAGI come from the germline V gene. The CDR3 loop reads CASSSRRGSPLHF. DNA of the CDR3: TGTGCCAGCAGTTCCCGAAGGGGTTCACCCCTCCACTTT.

The gene calls are TRBV27 and TRBJ2-1; 14 bases fit TRBD2. The CDR3 sequence is 14 residues long. V was clipped by 8 bases and J by 8 bases; unmatched bases: 5. CDR1 and CDR2 (germline): MNHEY, SMNVEV (reference sequence). The CDR3, as DNA: TGTGCCAGCCGGGGGACTAGCGGGGGTTATGAGCAGTTCTTC. Encoded protein: CASRGTSGGYEQFF.

V and J are TRBV11-2 and TRBJ2-6; D not certain. The length of the CDR3 is 15 residues. The V end was cut by 5 bases, the J end by 1 base, with 9 bases between. Germline CDR1 and CDR2: SGHAT and FQNNGV. CDR3 nucleotides: TGTGCCAGCAGCGCGAGTTATTCTGGGGCCAACGTCCTGACTTTC. This gives the protein CASSASYSGANVLTF.

This rearrangement joins TRBV2 to TRBJ2-7, with TRBD2 matching over 7 bases. Germline loops: CDR1 SNHLY, CDR2 FYNNEI. This CDR3 is 14 amino acids long. Germline trimming cut 7 bases from V and 0 bases from J; bases unmatched to any gene: 6. CDR3 amino acids: CASKSGVLSYEQYF. The DNA for the CDR3 is TGTGCCAGCAAAAGCGGGGTACTCTCCTACGAGCAGTACTTC.

The genes are TRBV5-1 and TRBJ1-1, with TRBD1 matching over 9 bases. V gave up 0 bases and J gave up 0 bases; unmatched junction bases: 6. Per germline, CDR1 SGHRS and CDR2 YFSETQ. There are 17 residues in the CDR3. CDR3 loop: CASSLDWGQGMNTEAFF. For the CDR3, the DNA is TGCGCCAGCAGCTTGGATTGGGGACAGGGAATGAACACTGAAGCTTTCTTT.